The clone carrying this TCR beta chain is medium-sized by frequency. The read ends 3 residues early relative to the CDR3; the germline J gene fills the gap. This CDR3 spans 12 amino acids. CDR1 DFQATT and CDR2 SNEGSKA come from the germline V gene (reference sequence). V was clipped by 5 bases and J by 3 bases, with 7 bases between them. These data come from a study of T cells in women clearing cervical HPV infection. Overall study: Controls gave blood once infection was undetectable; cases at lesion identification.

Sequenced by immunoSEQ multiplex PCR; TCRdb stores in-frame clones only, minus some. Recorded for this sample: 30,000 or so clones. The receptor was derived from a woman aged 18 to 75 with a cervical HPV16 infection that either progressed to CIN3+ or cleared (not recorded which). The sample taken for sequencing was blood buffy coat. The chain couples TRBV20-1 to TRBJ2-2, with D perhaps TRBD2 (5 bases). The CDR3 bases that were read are TGCAGTGCTCACGGGGACACCGGGGAG. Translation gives CSAHGDTGE. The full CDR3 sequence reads CSAHGDTGELFF.